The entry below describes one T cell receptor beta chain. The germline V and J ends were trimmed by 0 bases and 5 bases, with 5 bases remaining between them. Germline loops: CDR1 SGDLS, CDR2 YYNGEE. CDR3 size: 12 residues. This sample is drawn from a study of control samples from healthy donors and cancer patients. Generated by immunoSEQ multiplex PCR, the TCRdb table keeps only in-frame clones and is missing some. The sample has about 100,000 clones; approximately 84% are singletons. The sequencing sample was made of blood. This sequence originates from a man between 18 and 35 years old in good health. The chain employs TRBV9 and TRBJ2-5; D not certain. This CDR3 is CASSVAQETQYF. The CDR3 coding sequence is TGTGCCAGCAGCGTAGCTCAGGAGACCCAGTACTTC.